The entry that follows covers one T cell receptor (beta chain) sequence. This entry belongs to a study of blood T cell repertoires in COVID-19. Across the study: The samples span acute and convalescent COVID-19 from the United States, Italy and Spain. The analysed material was cDNA or gDNA that came from T cells, B-cell-depleted T cells, or PBMCs.

V lost 0 bases, J lost 3 bases, and 7 bases stayed unmatched. CDR3 length: 16 amino acids. Germline assignment: CDR1 LGHDT and CDR2 YNNKEL (reference sequence). In the authors' methods: Nucleated cell counts were estimated from reference gene primer amplification. The table came from immunoSEQ multiplex PCR; TCRdb's copy has only in-frame clones and leaves some out. The DNA gave D and trimming, while V, J and clone size come from that table. Of over 600,000 clones listed, about 90% were seen once; the top ten hold 0.2% to 0.3%. The receptor was isolated from a woman between 18 and 29 years old with acute or convalescent COVID-19. This chain joins TRBV3-1 (or the pseudogene TRBV3-2) and TRBJ1-2; 7 positions agree with TRBD1. The sample comprised peripheral blood. CDR3 residues: CASSQEFWTGHYGYTF. CDR3 coding DNA: TGTGCCAGCAGCCAAGAATTCTGGACAGGTCACTATGGCTACACCTTC.